The clone carrying this T cell receptor (beta chain) was seen a handful of times. Germline lookup yields CDR1 SGHTA and CDR2 FQGTGA. The V gene lost 0 bases and the J gene lost 2 bases, with 10 bases spanning the gap. The CDR3 is 16 amino acids. The data were obtained in a study of T-cell memory formation after mild COVID-19. TCRdb passed the 5' RACE reads through MiXCR, listing each CDR3 protein once. The sample has about 340,000 distinct CDR3 sequences; roughly 20% are singletons. The sample taken for sequencing was PBMCs or a T cell subset sorted from them (not recorded which). V and J are TRBV7-3 and TRBJ2-2; D may be TRBD2 (6 bases). The clonotype was recovered from a young man who had mild COVID-19 (a few samples of this study predate the infection). Cell type and time point are not known. The CDR3, as DNA: TGTGCCAGCAGCTTAACCTTGGGGGGTAACACCGGGGAGCTGTTTTTT. It yields the protein CASSLTLGGNTGELFF.